A single sample is the source of the 6 T cell receptor beta chains below, sequenced in a study of T-cell reconstitution after alpha-beta-depleted transplantation in children. Researchers prepared the TCRbeta library using unique molecular identifiers, the study reports. Via MiXCR, TCRdb re-called the PCR reads, giving one row per CDR3 protein. The data show some 550,000 distinct CDR3 sequences, 23% seen once. Material: PBMCs, mostly from graft donor cells, obtained 360 days after TCRalphabeta/CD19-depleted stem cell transplant. These receptors all come from a boy under three years old who had a stem cell transplant for acute myeloid leukemia, so the T cells may come from the graft donor.

This clonotype was seen at least ten times. The chain employs TRBV20-1 and TRBJ2-1; 14 nucleotides align to TRBD2. Germline CDR1 DFQATT, CDR2 SNEGSKA (reference sequence). Germline trimming cut 3 bases from V and 0 bases from J; bases unmatched to any gene: 16. This CDR3 spans 21 amino acids. Here the CDR3 reads CSARELEGLAGARSSYNEQFF. The CDR3 DNA reads as TGCAGTGCTAGGGAGCTAGAGGGACTAGCGGGGGCGCGAAGCTCCTACAATGAGCAGTTCTTC.

J is TRBJ2-7 and V is TRBV4-3; 11 nucleotides agree with TRBD1. This CDR3 contains 15 residues. Trimming cost V 1 base and J 7 bases; bases outside gene matches: 6. CDR1 and CDR2 from the germline V gene are LGHNA and YSLEER. The CDR3 bases are TGCGCCAGCAGCCAAGGGACAGGGGGCCTGGAAGAGCAGTACTTC. Its translation: CASSQGTGGLEEQYF.

J is TRBJ2-3 and V is TRBV4-3; 13 positions match TRBD2. V lost 0 bases to trimming and J lost 7 bases; unmatched junction nucleotides: 13. Germline V gene data show CDR1 as LGHNA and CDR2 as YSLEER. The CDR3 is made up of 19 amino acids. This CDR3 reads CASSQDRLAGGRESNTQYF. The CDR3 nucleotides read TGCGCCAGCAGCCAAGATCGACTAGCGGGGGGCCGTGAATCAAATACGCAGTATTTT.

This clonotype was counted a few times. V usage is TRBV12-3 or TRBV12-4 and J usage is TRBJ1-5; possible D gene TRBD1, 5 bases. The CDR3 length is 14 residues. Trimming shortened V by 1 base and J by 3 bases, and 7 bases separated the two germline ends. The DNA for the CDR3 is TGTGCCAGCAGTTTAGGGGGGAACAATCAGCCCCAGCATTTT. This sequence encodes CASSLGGNNQPQHF.

The chain couples TRBV5-1 to TRBJ2-5; D call uncertain. Trimming cost V 1 base and J 3 bases, with 7 bases left between them. The CDR3 sequence is 13 residues long. Germline V gene data show CDR1 as SGHRS and CDR2 as YFSETQ. CDR3 nucleotides: TGCGCCAGCAGCTTGATAGGGAAAGAGACCCAGTACTTC. It encodes CASSLIGKETQYF.

This clonotype has a count of ten or more. The chain couples TRBV6-2 or TRBV6-3 to TRBJ1-5, with no clear D. V was pared by 2 bases and J by 3 bases, with 5 bases between. The CDR3 runs 13 residues. CDR1 and CDR2 from the germline V gene are MNHEY and SVGEGT. The CDR3 region has the DNA TGTGCCAGCAGTTACCCTCCCAATCAGCCCCAGCATTTT. Protein product: CASSYPPNQPQHF.